One and the same sample provided the 20 T cell receptor beta chains below, sequenced in a study of T-cell memory formation after mild COVID-19. TCRdb called the 5' RACE reads again in MiXCR, with one record for every CDR3 protein. The sample holds some 250,000 distinct CDR3 sequences, around 10% seen once. The sequenced material came from PBMCs or a T cell subset sorted from them (not recorded which). Receptor source: a man aged 18 to 30 who had mild COVID-19 (a few samples of this study predate the infection). Cell type and time point are not known.

Many counts were recorded for this clonotype. This chain connects TRBV10-2 to TRBJ2-3; 7 bases align to TRBD2. Trimming at V came to 7 bases and at J to 5 bases, leaving 9 bases not matched to a gene. Germline-derived CDR1 and CDR2 are WSHSY and SAAADI. The CDR3 sequence is 14 residues long. In nucleotides, the CDR3 is TGCGCCAGCAAAGGGGATGCGGGGGTAGATACGCAGTATTTT. Translation gives CASKGDAGVDTQYF.

This clonotype was picked up many times. This chain uses TRBV7-8 with TRBJ1-1; D gene uncertain. The CDR3 is 12 amino acids. Germline lookup yields CDR1 SGHVS and CDR2 FQNEAQ. Trimming cost V 3 bases and J 5 bases, with 7 bases left between them. The CDR3, as DNA: TGTGCCAGCAGCTTGACGGGGACTGAAGCTTTCTTT. Translating it yields CASSLTGTEAFF.

This clonotype was counted only a few times. The rearrangement joins TRBV18 to TRBJ2-3, with D perhaps TRBD2 (6 bases). V shed 8 bases and J shed 2 bases, with 11 bases lying between them. Germline values: CDR1 KGHSH, CDR2 LQKENI. The CDR3 consists of 13 residues. CDR3 sequence reads: CASRRGLTDTQYF. CDR3 coding DNA: TGTGCCAGCCGGAGGGGACTCACAGATACGCAGTATTTT.

The chain links TRBV12-3 or TRBV12-4 to TRBJ1-1; the D gene is possibly TRBD1 (6 bases). The CDR3 runs 14 residues. V shed 6 bases and J shed 4 bases, with 15 bases lying between them. CDR3 region: CASSEHREGTEAFF. The CDR3 DNA reads TGTGCCAGCAGCGAACACAGGGAAGGCACTGAAGCTTTCTTT.

This clonotype has a handful of counts. This rearrangement joins TRBV20-1 to TRBJ2-4; perhaps TRBD2 as D (5 bases). Germline V gives CDR1 DFQATT, CDR2 SNEGSKA (reference sequence). The ends were cut back, 2 bases at V and 8 bases at J, with 16 bases in the middle. The CDR3 sequence is 14 residues long. The CDR3 protein is CSARLAHRKDIQYF. CDR3 DNA: TGCAGTGCTAGACTAGCCCACCGCAAGGACATTCAGTACTTC.

The table lists this clonotype with many counts. J is TRBJ2-7 and V is TRBV5-5; the D is unclear. Per germline, CDR1 SGHKS and CDR2 YYEKEE (reference sequence). The V end was cut by 0 bases, the J end by 2 bases, with 9 bases between. The CDR3 is 14 residues long. The CDR3 DNA follows: TGTGCCAGCAGCTTGGGTGGGTTCGCCTACGAGCAGTACGTC. It is translated as CASSLGGFAYEQYV.

This clonotype was observed a few times. This chain links TRBV5-1 with TRBJ2-7, with D perhaps given as TRBD1 or TRBD2 (7 bases each). The CDR3 runs 13 residues. V was pared by 7 bases and J by 3 bases, with 14 bases between. Germline V lookup: CDR1 SGHRS, CDR2 YFSETQ. For the CDR3, the DNA is TGCGCCAGCGGGGGGGACAGCATCTACGAGCAGTACTTC. This gives the protein CASGGDSIYEQYF.

The genes are TRBV6-6 and TRBJ1-3; 10 nucleotides line up with TRBD1. CDR1 and CDR2 (germline): MNHNY, SVGAGI (reference sequence). The CDR3 contains 16 residues. V gave up 4 bases and J gave up 3 bases; unmatched junction bases: 6. The chain's CDR3 is CASSSRGDRGGNTIYF. The CDR3 DNA sequence: TGTGCCAGCAGTTCCCGAGGGGACAGGGGTGGAAACACCATATATTTT.

This clonotype was detected only a few times. The rearrangement links TRBV5-1 to TRBJ2-7; perhaps TRBD1 as D (6 bases). CDR1 SGHRS and CDR2 YFSETQ come from the germline V gene. The CDR3 spans 13 residues. The V gene lost 4 bases and the J gene lost 6 bases, with 14 bases spanning the gap. CDR3 nucleotides: TGCGCCAGCAGCCTTGGGACAATCGCCGAGCAGTACTTC. Translation: CASSLGTIAEQYF.

This clonotype appeared a few times. The chain joins TRBV6-2 or TRBV6-3 to TRBJ2-7; TRBD1 aligns across 7 bases. The junction had 8 bases not matched to a gene; V was cut back by 4 bases and J by 5 bases. Germline values: CDR1 MNHEY, CDR2 SVGEGT. This CDR3 has 14 amino acids. Written as DNA, the CDR3 is TGTGCCAGCAGTTCTCATTTACAGGGGAACGAGCAGTACTTC. It specifies CASSSHLQGNEQYF.

The chain employs TRBV3-1 and TRBJ1-2; TRBD1 matches 7 bases. Germline V gene data show CDR1 as LGHDT and CDR2 as YNNKEL (reference sequence). V shed 4 bases and J 3 bases; nucleotides not matched to a gene: 5. CDR3 length: 14 amino acids. CDR3 sequence: CASSLLQGYYGYTF. DNA of the CDR3: TGTGCCAGCAGCCTGCTACAGGGGTACTATGGCTACACCTTC.

This chain links TRBV6-2 or TRBV6-3 with TRBJ2-7; 8 bases agree with TRBD2. CDR1 is MNHEY and CDR2 is SVGEGT in the germline V gene. With V trimmed by 0 bases and J by 6 bases, 4 bases remained unmatched. The CDR3 sequence is 14 residues long. The CDR3 coding sequence is TGTGCCAGCAGTTACTCGGCGGGGGGTCTCGAGCAGTACTTC. It specifies CASSYSAGGLEQYF.

The chain couples TRBV15 to TRBJ2-5; maybe TRBD2 (7 bases). There are 16 residues in the CDR3. The ends were cut back, 0 bases at V and 5 bases at J, with 16 bases in the middle. The V gene's germline CDR1 is LNHNV and CDR2 YYDKDF (reference sequence). CDR3 in amino acids: CATSRDRIQGGETQYF. CDR3 nucleotide sequence: TGTGCCACCAGCAGAGACCGTATACAGGGAGGGGAGACCCAGTACTTC.

The rearrangement links TRBV3-1 to TRBJ2-5; TRBD2 matches 8 bases. This CDR3 region has 15 residues. The junction had 6 bases not matched to a gene; V was cut back by 2 bases and J by 4 bases. Germline V gene lookup returns CDR1 LGHDT and CDR2 YNNKEL (reference sequence). CDR3 DNA sequence: TGTGCCAGCAGCCAACCGGGGGGGCCCACAGAGACCCAGTACTTC. It codes for CASSQPGGPTETQYF.

The chain joins TRBV5-1 to TRBJ1-5; D not resolved. V shed 0 bases and J shed 0 bases, with 10 bases lying between them. The CDR3 loop spans 16 amino acids. Germline-derived CDR1 and CDR2 are SGHRS and YFSETQ. CDR3 sequence reads: CASSLEGMDSNQPQHF. CDR3 sequence (DNA): TGCGCCAGCAGCTTGGAAGGGATGGATAGCAATCAGCCCCAGCATTTT.

The chain is built from TRBV27 and TRBJ1-3, with 7 bases that match TRBD1. Germline CDR1 reads MNHEY; CDR2 reads SMNVEV (reference sequence). CDR3 length: 15 amino acids. V was pared by 6 bases and J by 2 bases, with 7 bases of the junction left unmatched. CDR3 sequence (DNA): TGTGCCAGCAGCGTGACAGGGATGGCTGGAAACACCATATATTTT. It codes for CASSVTGMAGNTIYF.

This clonotype was counted at least ten times. This rearrangement joins TRBV5-1 to TRBJ2-3; D not certain. Trimming took off 3 bases at V and 2 bases at J, with 10 bases between the two ends. The CDR3 totals 14 residues. CDR1 is SGHRS, CDR2 YFSETQ, per germline. The DNA of the CDR3 is TGCGCCAGCAGCTCCCAGACCCTCACAGATACGCAGTATTTT. Translation: CASSSQTLTDTQYF.

This chain joins TRBV20-1 and TRBJ2-4; no reliable D call. This CDR3 is 16 amino acids long. Trimming took off 1 base at V and 0 bases at J, with 13 bases between the two ends. Germline CDR1 DFQATT, CDR2 SNEGSKA (reference sequence). The CDR3 nucleotides read TGCAGTGCTAGAGTCCTGGGAATCCTAGCCAAAAACATTCAGTACTTC. Residues: CSARVLGILAKNIQYF.

This clonotype came up a few times. The V call is TRBV6-5, the J call TRBJ2-7; 8 positions match TRBD1. The CDR3 extends over 14 amino acids. Germline-derived CDR1 and CDR2 are MNHEY and SVGAGI. With 1 base clipped from V and 6 bases from J, the junction kept 5 bases outside the gene matches. The CDR3 reads CASSYFQGATEQYF. CDR3 bases: TGTGCCAGCAGTTACTTCCAGGGGGCTACCGAGCAGTACTTC.

The genes are TRBV5-4 and TRBJ2-1; 8 bases agree with TRBD2. With V trimmed by 0 bases and J by 12 bases, 11 bases remained unmatched. Germline V CDR1 and CDR2: SGHNT, YYREEE (reference sequence). The CDR3 length is 15 residues. DNA of the CDR3: TGTGCCAGCAGCTTGGGTGGTAGCGGGGCAGTGGGGCAGTTCTTC. It codes for CASSLGGSGAVGQFF.